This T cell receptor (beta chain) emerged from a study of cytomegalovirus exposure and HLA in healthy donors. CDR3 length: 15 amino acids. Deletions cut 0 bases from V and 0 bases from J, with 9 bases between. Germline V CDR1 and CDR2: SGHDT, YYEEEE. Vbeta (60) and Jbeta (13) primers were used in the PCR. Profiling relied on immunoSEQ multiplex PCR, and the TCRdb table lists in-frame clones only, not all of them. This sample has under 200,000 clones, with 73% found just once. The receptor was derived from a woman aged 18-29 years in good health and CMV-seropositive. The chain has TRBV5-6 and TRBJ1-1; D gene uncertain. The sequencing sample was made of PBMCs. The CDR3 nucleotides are TGTGCCAGCAGCTTGGGCAGGCGTCTGAACACTGAAGCTTTCTTT. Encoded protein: CASSLGRRLNTEAFF. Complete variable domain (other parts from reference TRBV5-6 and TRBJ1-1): DAGVTQSPTHLIKTRGQQVTLRCSPKSGHDTVSWYQQALGQGPQFIFQYYEEEERQRGNFPDRFSGHQFPNYSSELNVNALLLGDSALYLCASSLGRRLNTEAFFGQGTRLTVV.